The rows below give T cell receptor beta chains drawn from one sample of a study of blood T cell repertoires in COVID-19. This table comes from immunoSEQ multiplex PCR, and its TCRdb copy is limited to in-frame clones, with some not included. The table records some 260,000 clones, around nine tenths of them present only once. What was sequenced was peripheral blood. All receptors derive from a woman in her forties who had recovered from COVID-19. The CDR3 runs from the conserved cysteine through the conserved F or W. The D gene is left open where the match is weak. Expanded clones get a size class; other rows say once, few or many, or leave the size out.

CDR3	DNA	D	size	V	J
CASSSTDRFSGNTIYF	TGTGCCAGTAGTTCGACAGACCGCTTCTCTGGAAACACCATATATTTT	.	.	TRBV19	TRBJ1-3
CASSLGSGASYEQYF	TGTGCCAGCAGCTTAGGTTCAGGGGCCTCCTACGAGCAGTACTTC	.	.	TRBV7-2	TRBJ2-7
CSATGTGAWDTEAFF	TGCAGCGCAACCGGGACAGGGGCCTGGGACACTGAAGCTTTCTTT	TRBD1	.	TRBV29-1	TRBJ1-1
CASSARGLAGDTGELFF	TGTGCCAGCAGTGCAAGGGGACTAGCGGGGGACACCGGGGAGCTGTTTTTT	TRBD2	once	TRBV6-1	TRBJ2-2
CAISEFASGRAGDNEQFF	TGTGCCATCAGTGAGTTTGCTAGCGGGAGGGCCGGGGACAATGAGCAGTTCTTC	TRBD2	.	TRBV10-3	TRBJ2-1
CASSLVGGKSYEQYF	TGCGCCAGCAGCCTGGTCGGAGGGAAATCCTACGAGCAGTACTTC	.	.	TRBV5-1	TRBJ2-7
CASSLVEMNTEAFF	TGTGCCAGCTCACTCGTGGAGATGAACACTGAAGCTTTCTTT	.	.	TRBV18	TRBJ1-1
CASRGTSRTGELFF	TGTGCCAGCAGGGGGACTAGCAGGACCGGGGAGCTGTTTTTT	TRBD2	once	TRBV7-2	TRBJ2-2
CASSRGAANTGELFF	TGTGCCAGCAGCCGGGGGGCCGCGAACACCGGGGAGCTGTTTTTT	.	.	TRBV7-9	TRBJ2-2
CASSVEAGPLNEQFF	TGTGCCAGCAGCGTAGAAGCGGGGCCTTTGAATGAGCAGTTCTTC	TRBD2	.	TRBV9	TRBJ2-1
CASSLGDWISYEQYF	TGTGCCAGCAGCTTGGGGGACTGGATCTCCTACGAGCAGTACTTC	.	.	TRBV5-5	TRBJ2-7
CAISGLSLAYNEQFF	TGTGCCATCAGTGGCCTTAGTTTGGCCTACAATGAGCAGTTCTTC	.	.	TRBV10-3	TRBJ2-1
CASSSEYRGGNTGELFF	TGTGCCAGCAGCTCGGAATACAGGGGAGGGAACACCGGGGAGCTGTTTTTT	.	.	TRBV5-4	TRBJ2-2
CASGLASGGLGQETQYF	TGTGCTAGTGGTTTGGCCTCGGGGGGCCTGGGCCAAGAGACCCAGTACTTC	.	.	TRBV12-5	TRBJ2-5
CASSLGLDRLPLHF	TGTGCCAGCAGCTTAGGCTTAGACAGGTTACCCCTCCACTTT	.	.	TRBV11-2	TRBJ1-6
CASSRGVAGANEQYF	TGTGCCAGCAGCCGGGGGGTGGCGGGAGCTAACGAGCAGTACTTC	TRBD2	.	TRBV7-6	TRBJ2-7
CASSFGRGGYYGYTF	TGTGCCAGCAGCTTTGGTAGGGGAGGATACTATGGCTACACCTTC	.	.	TRBV7-9	TRBJ1-2
CATSRTSRSSEQFF	TGTGCCACCAGCAGGACTAGTCGATCCAGTGAGCAGTTCTTC	.	.	TRBV15	TRBJ2-1
CASSGLGASGRWGRAGELFF	TGTGCCAGCAGCGGCTTGGGAGCTAGCGGGAGATGGGGGAGGGCCGGGGAGCTGTTTTTT	TRBD2	.	TRBV7-8	TRBJ2-2
CASSPDRGPYEQYF	TGTGCCAGCAGTCCAGACAGGGGTCCCTACGAGCAGTACTTC	TRBD1	few	TRBV6-5	TRBJ2-7
CASSEGLAGGENEQFF	TGTGCCAGCAGTGAAGGACTAGCGGGGGGAGAAAATGAGCAGTTCTTC	TRBD2	.	TRBV2	TRBJ2-1
CAISEGSSGANVLTF	TGTGCCATCAGTGAGGGGAGCTCTGGGGCCAACGTCCTGACTTTC	.	.	TRBV10-3	TRBJ2-6
CASTREATTRNTEAFF	TGTGCCAGTACCAGGGAGGCGACAACTAGAAACACTGAAGCTTTCTTT	.	.	TRBV19	TRBJ1-1
CASSSLFSTDTQYF	TGTGCCAGCAGTTCGCTATTTAGCACAGATACGCAGTATTTT	.	.	TRBV6-2/TRBV6-3	TRBJ2-3
CASSISAGGPGEQYF	TGTGCCAGTAGTATCTCCGCGGGAGGGCCCGGGGAGCAGTACTTC	TRBD2	.	TRBV19	TRBJ2-7
CASSALALSTDTQYF	TGTGCCAGCAGTGCCCTAGCCCTGAGCACAGATACGCAGTATTTT	.	.	TRBV2	TRBJ2-3
CASSPRTGDTGELFF	TGCGCCAGCAGCCCAAGGACAGGGGACACCGGGGAGCTGTTTTTT	TRBD1	.	TRBV5-1	TRBJ2-2
CASRGGEKLFF	TGTGCCAGCAGGGGAGGTGAAAAACTGTTTTTT	.	.	TRBV12-3/TRBV12-4	TRBJ1-4
CASSSQPGEVTDTQYF	TGTGCCAGCAGCAGCCAGCCGGGAGAGGTCACAGATACGCAGTATTTT	.	.	TRBV11-3	TRBJ2-3
CASSVGISSSYEQYF	TGTGCCAGCAGCGTAGGTATCTCGAGCTCCTACGAGCAGTACTTC	.	.	TRBV9	TRBJ2-7
CSVAGDWGMNTEAFF	TGCAGCGTTGCAGGGGATTGGGGTATGAACACTGAAGCTTTCTTT	.	.	TRBV29-1	TRBJ1-1
CASSEGSGTASPLHF	TGTGCCAGCAGTGAAGGGTCCGGGACAGCCTCACCCCTCCACTTT	TRBD1	.	TRBV6-1	TRBJ1-6
CARSGDETQYF	TGTGCCAGATCGGGGGACGAGACCCAGTACTTC	.	.	TRBV6-5	TRBJ2-5
CAWSPPTGAGSYEQYF	TGTGCCTGGAGTCCCCCCACAGGGGCCGGGAGTTACGAGCAGTACTTC	.	.	TRBV30	TRBJ2-7
CATSDPLASTDTQYF	TGTGCCACCAGTGATCCTCTAGCGAGCACAGATACGCAGTATTTT	.	.	TRBV24-1	TRBJ2-3
CASSLSAGHSRTGELFF	TGTGCCAGCAGCCTTTCTGCAGGGCATTCTCGGACCGGGGAGCTGTTTTTT	.	.	TRBV4-2	TRBJ2-2
CSVGSMNTGELFF	TGCAGCGTTGGTTCCATGAACACCGGGGAGCTGTTTTTT	.	.	TRBV29-1	TRBJ2-2
CASSPGASGWTDTQYF	TGTGCCAGCAGCCCTGGGGCTAGCGGTTGGACAGATACGCAGTATTTT	TRBD2	.	TRBV6-6	TRBJ2-3
CASSRRTSGSNEQFF	TGCGCCAGCAGCCGACGGACTAGCGGGAGTAATGAGCAGTTCTTC	TRBD2	.	TRBV4-3	TRBJ2-1
CASSPDRGGTGELFF	TGTGCCAGCAGTCCGGACAGGGGCGGGACCGGGGAGCTGTTTTTT	TRBD1	.	TRBV6-4	TRBJ2-2
CASSQQGRNSPLHF	TGTGCCAGCAGCCAACAGGGTCGAAATTCACCCCTCCACTTT	.	.	TRBV7-2	TRBJ1-6
CASSFSGLLTSGANVLTF	TGTGCCAGCAGTTTCAGCGGACTACTAACCTCTGGGGCCAACGTCCTGACTTTC	.	.	TRBV6-2/TRBV6-3	TRBJ2-6
CASSTRQGETQYF	TGTGCCAGCAGCACCAGACAGGGAGAGACCCAGTACTTC	TRBD1	few	TRBV11-3	TRBJ2-5
CASSLMGGTNEQFF	TGTGCCAGCAGCCTAATGGGGGGTACCAATGAGCAGTTCTTC	.	.	TRBV7-2	TRBJ2-1
CASSQGLNLYEQYF	TGTGCCAGCAGCCAAGGACTCAATTTATACGAGCAGTACTTC	.	.	TRBV3-1/TRBV3-2	TRBJ2-7
CASSLFGTSGSYEQYF	TGTGCCAGCAGCCTTTTCGGGACTAGCGGAAGCTACGAGCAGTACTTC	TRBD2	.	TRBV6-2/TRBV6-3	TRBJ2-7
CASSQDPGGGYEQYF	TGCGCCAGCAGCCAAGATCCAGGAGGAGGCTACGAGCAGTACTTC	.	.	TRBV4-3	TRBJ2-7
CAWSATTGSTNEKLFF	TGTGCCTGGAGCGCCACTACGGGGTCAACTAATGAAAAACTGTTTTTT	.	.	TRBV30	TRBJ1-4
CASSNGWGLAGSVGEQFF	TGTGCCAGCAGCAACGGGTGGGGACTAGCGGGGAGCGTCGGTGAGCAGTTCTTC	.	.	TRBV21-1	TRBJ2-1
CASSLRAGGWDEQFF	TGCGCCAGCAGCCTCAGAGCGGGGGGGTGGGACGAGCAGTTCTTC	TRBD2	.	TRBV4-3	TRBJ2-1
CASSLTSGGAWETQYF	TGTGCCAGCAGCTTAACTAGCGGGGGGGCCTGGGAGACCCAGTACTTC	TRBD2	.	TRBV11-2	TRBJ2-5
CASSWTGYEQYF	TGTGCCAGCAGTTGGACAGGGTACGAGCAGTACTTC	TRBD1	.	TRBV6-2/TRBV6-3	TRBJ2-7
CASSKPGQGGGNTIYF	TGTGCCAGCAGCAAACCTGGACAGGGAGGCGGAAACACCATATATTTT	TRBD1	.	TRBV6-6	TRBJ1-3
CASSHLAGAQETQYF	TGTGCCAGCAGTCACCTAGCGGGGGCACAAGAGACCCAGTACTTC	TRBD2	.	TRBV6-6	TRBJ2-5
CASSLGGPQVAFF	TGTGCCAGCAGCCTGGGTGGCCCCCAGGTGGCTTTCTTT	.	.	TRBV5-6	TRBJ1-1